This entry lists 32 T cell receptor beta chains sequenced from one sample in a study of T cells in Graves' hyperthyroidism and ophthalmopathy. The TCR beta CDR3 regions underwent amplification using RNA transcripts as the source. The TCR CDR3 was amplified in a first-round RT-PCR using the HTBI primer set. TCRdb re-analysed the multiplex PCR reads in MiXCR, keeping a single row per CDR3 protein. This table has roughly 570,000 distinct CDR3 sequences, around 46% appearing once. The sequenced sample consisted of peripheral blood or thyroid tissue (not recorded which). These receptors originate from an adult woman with Graves' disease, either hyperthyroidism or ophthalmopathy (not recorded which).

J is TRBJ1-2 and V is TRBV7-2; 7 bases map to TRBD1. Looked up from germline, CDR1 is SGHTA and CDR2 is FQGNSA. Losses at the gene ends were 6 bases for V and 7 bases for J; bases not matched to a gene: 5. The CDR3 runs 12 residues. As DNA, the CDR3 is TGTGCCAGCAGGGTAGGGGGCTTTGGCTACACCTTC. Its translation is CASRVGGFGYTF.

The V call is TRBV15, the J call TRBJ2-5, with a possible D match to TRBD2 (5 bases). This CDR3 contains 13 residues. The V end was cut by 1 base, the J end by 4 bases, with 7 bases between. CDR1 is LNHNV and CDR2 is YYDKDF in the germline V gene (reference sequence). The CDR3, as DNA: TGTGCCACCAGCAGAGCGGGGATAGAGACCCAGTACTTC. Protein: CATSRAGIETQYF.

V usage is TRBV11-2 and J usage is TRBJ1-2, with D tentatively TRBD1 (6 bases). Germline V gives CDR1 SGHAT, CDR2 FQNNGV. Trimming removed 5 bases at V and 7 bases at J, with 20 bases between. This CDR3 spans 15 amino acids. The CDR3 DNA follows: TGTGCCAGCAGCCCTGTGGGGGGCCACCTTTCTGGCTACACCTTC. The encoded protein is CASSPVGGHLSGYTF.

This clonotype has a single count. The chain uses TRBV29-1 and TRBJ1-1; TRBD1 might be the D (6 bases). This CDR3 spans 14 amino acids. CDR1 and CDR2 from the germline V gene are SQVTM and ANQGSEA. The CDR3 loop reads CSARGGPMNTEAFF. CDR3 nucleotides: TGCAGTGCTAGGGGGGGACCGATGAACACTGAAGCTTTCTTT.

The chain recombines TRBV20-1 with TRBJ2-3; D uncertain. V lost 8 bases to trimming and J lost 3 bases, with 15 bases between them. Germline loops: CDR1 DFQATT, CDR2 SNEGSKA (reference sequence). The length of the CDR3 is 13 residues. The CDR3 is CSRSDQRTDTQYF. DNA for the CDR3: TGCAGTCGTTCGGACCAGAGGACAGATACGCAGTATTTT.

This clonotype was picked up many times. The rearrangement links TRBV10-3 to TRBJ2-2; the D gene is possibly TRBD1 (5 bases). There are 17 residues in the CDR3. The V and J ends lost 2 bases and 6 bases respectively, with 19 bases between them. Germline loops: CDR1 ENHRY, CDR2 SYGVKD. CDR3 region: CAISEVWGLDFAGELFF. For the CDR3, the DNA is TGTGCCATCAGTGAGGTCTGGGGCCTAGATTTCGCCGGGGAGCTGTTTTTT.

This chain joins TRBV25-1 and TRBJ1-2; possibly TRBD1 for D (5 bases). The CDR3 totals 16 residues. V lost 4 bases and J 3 bases, leaving 18 bases between the germline ends. CDR1 is MGHDK, CDR2 SYGVNS, per germline. In nucleotides, the CDR3 is TGTGCCAGCAGTGCTAGTAAGCCAGGGAGAGACTATGGCTACACCTTC. This encodes CASSASKPGRDYGYTF.

This clonotype has ten or more counts. The genes are TRBV4-1 and TRBJ1-2; the match to TRBD1 covers 8 bases. V gave up 1 base and J gave up 7 bases; unmatched junction bases: 8. The CDR3 consists of 15 residues. The V gene's germline CDR1 is MGHRA and CDR2 YSYEKL. The CDR3 reads CASSQGGTGGFGYTF. The DNA for the CDR3 is TGCGCCAGCAGCCAAGGAGGAACAGGGGGGTTTGGCTACACCTTC.

This chain joins TRBV7-2 and TRBJ1-1; tentatively, D is TRBD1 (6 bases). The CDR3 is made up of 17 amino acids. V gave up 5 bases and J gave up 3 bases, with 22 bases separating them. In germline, CDR1 is SGHTA, CDR2 FQGNSA. This CDR3 is CASSLRGEAPRDTEAFF. Written as DNA, the CDR3 is TGTGCCAGCAGCCTGAGGGGGGAGGCCCCCCGGGACACTGAAGCTTTCTTT. The whole variable domain, filled in from reference TRBV7-2 and TRBJ1-1, reads GAGVSQSPSNKVTEKGKDVELRCDPISGHTALYWYRQSLGQGLEFLIYFQGNSAPDKSGLPSDRFSAERTGGSVSTLTIQRTQQEDSAVYLCASSLRGEAPRDTEAFFGQGTRLTVV.

This rearrangement joins TRBV28 to TRBJ2-2; the match to TRBD1 covers 9 bases. V was clipped by 6 bases and J by 7 bases; unmatched bases: 6. Germline V gives CDR1 MDHEN, CDR2 SYDVKM. There are 14 residues in the CDR3. This chain's CDR3 is CASSSGTGIGELFF. The CDR3 nucleotides read TGTGCCAGCAGCTCCGGGACAGGGATCGGGGAGCTGTTTTTT.

This clonotype was counted many times. This rearrangement joins TRBV9 to TRBJ2-7; a possible D gene is TRBD1 (5 bases). V was cut by 3 bases and J by 7 bases, with 20 bases left in between. Germline loops: CDR1 SGDLS, CDR2 YYNGEE. This CDR3 contains 15 residues. Written as DNA, the CDR3 is TGTGCCAGCAGCGCATCCTCTCACGCAGGGTTTGAGCAGTACTTC. Its translation: CASSASSHAGFEQYF.

This chain links TRBV12-3 or TRBV12-4 with TRBJ1-6; possible D gene TRBD1, 6 bases. V dropped 4 bases and J dropped 3 bases, with 10 bases sitting between them. The CDR3 totals 15 residues. The CDR3 reads CASSSPGHYNSPLHF. DNA for the CDR3: TGTGCCAGCAGTTCGCCGGGACACTATAATTCACCCCTCCACTTT.

The V and J genes are TRBV6-1 and TRBJ1-1, with D possibly matching TRBD1 (6 bases). Trimming removed 6 bases at V and 1 base at J, with 18 bases between. Germline-derived CDR1 and CDR2 are MNHNS and SASEGT. CDR3 length: 16 amino acids. DNA for the CDR3: TGTGCCAGCAGGACCGAGGCAGGGGAATGGAACACTGAAGCTTTCTTT. Protein: CASRTEAGEWNTEAFF.

This rearrangement joins TRBV7-3 to TRBJ1-2; 7 bases align to TRBD1. The CDR3 spans 14 residues. The V and J ends lost 2 bases and 11 bases, in that order; junction bases with no gene match: 11. In germline, CDR1 is SGHTA, CDR2 FQGTGA. CDR3 sequence reads: CASSLAPSAGGYTF. The DNA of the CDR3 is TGTGCCAGCAGCTTAGCGCCCTCGGCAGGGGGTTACACCTTC.

The CDR3 loop is CSARELRETANEQFF. The CDR3 nucleotides read TGCAGTGCTAGAGAATTGCGGGAGACGGCCAATGAGCAGTTCTTC. V is TRBV20-1 and J is TRBJ2-1, with 7 bases matching TRBD2. The CDR3 extends over 15 amino acids. Germline values: CDR1 DFQATT, CDR2 SNEGSKA (reference sequence). V lost 0 bases, J lost 6 bases, and 8 bases stayed unmatched.

As DNA, the CDR3 is TGCGCCAGCAGCCCTGGTGGGGGCAATACGCAGTATTTT. It translates to CASSPGGGNTQYF. The gene calls are TRBV5-1 and TRBJ2-3, with a weak D call TRBD1 (6 bases). The CDR3 consists of 13 residues. With 4 bases removed from V and 7 bases from J, the gap between germline ends came to 13 bases. Germline CDR1 is SGHRS and CDR2 is YFSETQ. Full variable domain (missing parts from reference TRBV5-1 and TRBJ2-3): KAGVTQTPRYLIKTRGQQVTLSCSPISGHRSVSWYQQTPGQGLQFLFEYFSETQRNKGNFPGRFSGRQFSNSRSEMNVSTLELGDSALYLCASSPGGGNTQYFGPGTRLTVL.

This clonotype was counted once. The genes are TRBV11-2 and TRBJ1-1, with no clear D. Germline CDR1 reads SGHAT; CDR2 reads FQNNGV. V lost 1 base and J lost 2, with 11 bases in between. This CDR3 spans 15 amino acids. The CDR3 loop is CASSLALWGNTEAFF. The DNA for the CDR3 is TGTGCCAGCAGCTTAGCGCTATGGGGAAACACTGAAGCTTTCTTT. Together with reference TRBV11-2 and TRBJ1-1, the CDR3 gives the full variable domain: EAGVAQSPRYKIIEKRQSVAFWCNPISGHATLYWYQQILGQGPKLLIQFQNNGVVDDSQLPKDRFSAERLKGVDSTLKIQPAKLEDSAVYLCASSLALWGNTEAFFGQGTRLTVV.

This chain links TRBV15 with TRBJ2-2; no firm D call. Germline lookup yields CDR1 LNHNV and CDR2 YYDKDF (reference sequence). CDR3 size: 14 residues. V dropped 10 bases and J dropped 0 bases, with 12 bases sitting between them. The CDR3 DNA reads as TGTGCCATACCGGGTCCCACGAACACCGGGGAGCTGTTTTTT. This encodes CAIPGPTNTGELFF.

This chain connects TRBV7-9 to TRBJ1-2; TRBD1 aligns across 7 bases. Germline trimming cut 1 base from V and 7 bases from J; bases unmatched to any gene: 9. CDR1 and CDR2 from the germline V gene are SEHNR and FQNEAQ (reference sequence). The CDR3 totals 15 residues. The CDR3 coding sequence is TGTGCCAGCAGCTTAGAGATCACAGGGGTCGCTGGCTACACCTTC. Amino acid sequence: CASSLEITGVAGYTF.

The CDR3 DNA is TGCGCCAGCAGCTTGGGGGTAGCGGGGGGAGCTTTCTTT. Translation: CASSLGVAGGAFF. V gene TRBV5-1 combines with J gene TRBJ1-1; TRBD1 is a possible D gene (5 bases). CDR3 length equals 13 residues. With 0 bases removed from V and 10 bases from J, the gap between germline ends came to 13 bases. Germline CDR1 and CDR2: SGHRS and YFSETQ.

This clonotype was seen many times. CDR3 nucleotides: TGTGCCAGCAGCCCTATACCTCAGCCCCAGCATTTT. Translating gives CASSPIPQPQHF. The V call is TRBV12-3 or TRBV12-4, the J call TRBJ1-5; no clear D. This CDR3 is 12 amino acids long. The V and J ends lost 6 bases and 6 bases respectively, with 9 bases between them.

V usage is TRBV12-3 or TRBV12-4 and J usage is TRBJ2-7; D unresolved. Trimming took 1 base from V and 3 from J, leaving 10 bases between them. The CDR3 totals 14 residues. Here the CDR3 reads CASSLGEAFYEQYF. The CDR3 DNA follows: TGTGCCAGCAGTTTAGGAGAAGCCTTCTACGAGCAGTACTTC.

Points on this clonotype: The conserved closing phenylalanine or tryptophan is absent in this CDR3, likely reflecting a read error. It is unclear where the CDR3 begins or ends on the DNA, so no DNA is shown, and the CDR3 is as TCRdb lists it. The chain has TRBV20-1 and TRBJ1-4. Including both end residues, the CDR3 is 11 amino acids long. Germline-derived CDR1 and CDR2 are DFQATT and SNEGSKA (reference sequence). The chain's CDR3 is CSAPLKYRLNY.

This sequence joins TRBV10-3 and TRBJ1-6; D is ambiguous. With 4 bases removed from V and 8 bases from J, the gap between germline ends came to 12 bases. The CDR3 spans 14 residues. Per germline, CDR1 ENHRY and CDR2 SYGVKD. The CDR3 region is CAISARSSHSPLHF. DNA for the CDR3: TGTGCCATCAGTGCCAGGAGCTCTCATTCACCCCTCCACTTT.

This clonotype has more than one count but fewer than ten. The chain is built from TRBV9 and TRBJ2-6; the match to TRBD1 covers 9 bases. CDR1 is SGDLS and CDR2 is YYNGEE in the germline V gene. This CDR3 region has 18 residues. With V trimmed by 1 base and J by 4 bases, 9 bases remained unmatched. The CDR3 DNA reads as TGTGCCAGCAGCGTACAGGCCGACAGGGGGAACGGGGCCAACGTCCTGACTTTC. Translation: CASSVQADRGNGANVLTF.

CDR3 nucleotides: TGCAGCGTGGGGGTAGGGAGGAGGAACACTGAAGCTTTCTTT. Its translation is CSVGVGRRNTEAFF. The V call is TRBV29-1, the J call TRBJ1-1; D may be TRBD1 (5 bases). The CDR3 runs 14 residues. V lost 6 bases to trimming and J lost 1 base, with 15 bases between them. Germline values: CDR1 SQVTM, CDR2 ANQGSEA.

This clonotype appeared many times. This could be a read error, since a much larger clone is one nucleotide away. This chain links TRBV5-6 with TRBJ1-5, with D uncertain. Germline loops: CDR1 SGHDT, CDR2 YYEEEE. The CDR3 is 12 amino acids. The CDR3: CASSFSHQPQHF. The CDR3 coding sequence is TGTGCCAGCAGCTTTAGCCATCAGCCCCAGCATTTT.

Comment on this clonotype: With a much larger clone just one base away, this may be a read error. V gene TRBV12-3 or TRBV12-4 combines with J gene TRBJ2-7; 10 bases are a match to TRBD2. This CDR3 region has 16 residues. The CDR3 DNA is TGTGCCAGCAGTTTTCAAGCGGGAGGGCCACCCTACGAGCAGCACTTC. Protein: CASSFQAGGPPYEQHF.

CDR3 residues: CASSYMGGTSYEQYF. The CDR3 DNA sequence: TGTGCCAGCAGTTACATGGGCGGGACCTCCTACGAGCAGTACTTC. This chain connects TRBV6-5 to TRBJ2-7; possible D gene TRBD2, 6 bases. Trimming removed 2 bases at V and 0 bases at J, with 11 bases between. CDR3 length: 15 amino acids. The germline gives CDR1 MNHEY, CDR2 SVGAGI.

This clonotype was seen a handful of times. J is TRBJ1-2 and V is TRBV29-1; D not certain. With 6 bases removed from V and 7 bases from J, the gap between germline ends came to 15 bases. The CDR3 contains 12 residues. The germline gives CDR1 SQVTM, CDR2 ANQGSEA. The CDR3 coding sequence is TGCAGCGTCGCAATGGGCACCAGTGGCTACACCTTC. Amino acids: CSVAMGTSGYTF.

This clonotype was found many times. The chain recombines TRBV19 with TRBJ1-1, with 10 bases matching TRBD1. CDR3 length: 14 residues. CDR1 and CDR2 from the germline V gene are LNHDA and SQIVND (reference sequence). Trimming at V came to 6 bases and at J to 6 bases, leaving 7 bases not matched to a gene. CDR3 bases: TGTGCCAGTAGCCCTACCGGGACAGGGGCTGAAGCTTTCTTT. Translated: CASSPTGTGAEAFF.

This clonotype was counted many times. J is TRBJ1-1 and V is TRBV4-1; a weak D match, TRBD1 (5 bases). Trimming cost V 1 base and J 3 bases, with 9 bases left between them. This CDR3 region has 14 residues. Germline CDR1 MGHRA, CDR2 YSYEKL. The CDR3 loop reads CASSQAGWDTEAFF. The CDR3 bases are TGCGCCAGCAGCCAAGCAGGGTGGGACACTGAAGCTTTCTTT.